This T cell receptor (beta chain) comes out of a study of cytotoxic CD8 clonotypes in ibrutinib-treated CLL. Overall study context: Responses comprised around 24 partial and 2 complete; at median around 72 months, about 15 remained remitted and about twelve progressed. Study-wide results and limits: T-cell clonality at baseline went above that of age-matched healthy donors and rose and fell with circulating CD8+ T-cell counts.

Clones were read by immunoSEQ multiplex PCR, and TCRdb kept only the in-frame ones, dropping some. The profile shows about 12,000 clones, approximately 59% of them singletons. Germline loops: CDR1 GTSNPN, CDR2 SVGIG (reference sequence). V shed 3 bases and J shed 8 bases, with 13 bases lying between them. There are 12 residues in the CDR3. Genomic DNA (about 2 micrograms) was obtained from cryopreserved PBMCs for construction of TCR beta libraries. Details on this clone: No antigen is known for it.

The sequences come from PBMCs, collected before ibrutinib treatment. The TCR originated in a human donor with chronic lymphocytic leukemia. V and J are TRBV30 and TRBJ1-2; D perhaps matches TRBD1 (5 bases). CDR3 amino acids: CAWSLQGIGYTF. The CDR3 DNA is TGTGCCTGGAGCCTTCAGGGTATCGGCTACACCTTC.